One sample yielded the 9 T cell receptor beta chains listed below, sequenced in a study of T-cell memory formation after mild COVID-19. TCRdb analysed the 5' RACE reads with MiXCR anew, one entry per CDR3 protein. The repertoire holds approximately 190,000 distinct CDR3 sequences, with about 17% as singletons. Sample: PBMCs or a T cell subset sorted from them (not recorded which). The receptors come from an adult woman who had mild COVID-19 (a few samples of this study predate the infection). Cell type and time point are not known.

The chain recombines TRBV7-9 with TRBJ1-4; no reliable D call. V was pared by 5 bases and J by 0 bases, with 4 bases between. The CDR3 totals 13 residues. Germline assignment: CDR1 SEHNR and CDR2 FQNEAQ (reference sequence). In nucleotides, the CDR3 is TGTGCCAGCAGCCCTACAACTAATGAAAAACTGTTTTTT. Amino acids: CASSPTTNEKLFF.

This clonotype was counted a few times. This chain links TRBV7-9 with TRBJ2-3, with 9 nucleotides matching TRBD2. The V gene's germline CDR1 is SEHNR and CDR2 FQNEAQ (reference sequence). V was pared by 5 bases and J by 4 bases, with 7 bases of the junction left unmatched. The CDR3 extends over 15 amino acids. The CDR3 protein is CASSLASGMSDTQYF. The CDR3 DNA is TGTGCCAGCAGCCTCGCTAGCGGGATGTCAGATACGCAGTATTTT.

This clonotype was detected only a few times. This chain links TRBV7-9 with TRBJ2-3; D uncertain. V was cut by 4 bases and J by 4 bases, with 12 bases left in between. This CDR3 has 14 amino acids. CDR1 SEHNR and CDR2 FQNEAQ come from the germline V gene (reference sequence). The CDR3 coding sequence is TGTGCCAGCAGCTGGGAAGGACGCGCAGATACGCAGTATTTT. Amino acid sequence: CASSWEGRADTQYF.

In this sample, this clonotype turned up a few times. The CDR3 DNA follows: TGCGCCAGCAGCGTGACACAGGGGAACTATGGCTACACCTTC. This translates into CASSVTQGNYGYTF. The chain uses TRBV5-1 and TRBJ1-2; 7 bases align to TRBD1. The CDR3 has 14 amino acids. Trimming took 4 bases from V and 2 from J; bases not matched to a gene: 5. CDR1 and CDR2 from the germline V gene are SGHRS and YFSETQ.

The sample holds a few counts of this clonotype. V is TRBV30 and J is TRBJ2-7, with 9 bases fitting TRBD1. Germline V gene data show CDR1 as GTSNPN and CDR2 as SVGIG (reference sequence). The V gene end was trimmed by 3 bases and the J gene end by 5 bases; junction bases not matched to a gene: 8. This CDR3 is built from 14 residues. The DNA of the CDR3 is TGTGCCTGGAGGGCGGGACAGGGTGCTCACGAGCAGTACTTC. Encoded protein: CAWRAGQGAHEQYF.

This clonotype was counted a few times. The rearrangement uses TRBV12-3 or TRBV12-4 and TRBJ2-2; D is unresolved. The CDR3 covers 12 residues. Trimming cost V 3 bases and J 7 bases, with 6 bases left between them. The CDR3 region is CASSFEGGELFF. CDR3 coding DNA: TGTGCCAGCAGTTTTGAAGGCGGGGAGCTGTTTTTT.

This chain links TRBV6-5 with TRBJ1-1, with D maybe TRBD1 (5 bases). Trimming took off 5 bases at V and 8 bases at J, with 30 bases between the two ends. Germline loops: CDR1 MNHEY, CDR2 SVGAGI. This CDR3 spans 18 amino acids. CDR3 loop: CASSRLPVSWGVQAEAFF. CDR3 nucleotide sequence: TGTGCCAGCAGTCGCTTGCCCGTGTCCTGGGGGGTACAAGCCGAAGCTTTCTTT.

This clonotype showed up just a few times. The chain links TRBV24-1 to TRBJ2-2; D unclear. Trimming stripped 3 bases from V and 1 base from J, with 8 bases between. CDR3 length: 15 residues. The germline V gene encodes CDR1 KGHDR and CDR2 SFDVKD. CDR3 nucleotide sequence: TGTGCCACCAGTGATCCCAGAAAGAACACCGGGGAGCTGTTTTTT. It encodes CATSDPRKNTGELFF.

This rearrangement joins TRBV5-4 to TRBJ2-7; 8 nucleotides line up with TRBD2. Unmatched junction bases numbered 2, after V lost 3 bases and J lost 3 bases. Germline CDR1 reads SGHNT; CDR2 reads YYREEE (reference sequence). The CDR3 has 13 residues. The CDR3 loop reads CASSSGGDYEQYF. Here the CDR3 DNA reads TGTGCCAGCAGCTCCGGGGGGGACTACGAGCAGTACTTC.